Listed here is a single T cell receptor (beta chain). The antigen remains undetermined. CDR1 MGHRA and CDR2 YSYEKL come from the germline V gene. This CDR3 has 19 residues. V gave up 2 bases and J gave up 0 bases; unmatched junction bases: 14. TCRdb keeps only in-frame clones here, not all; method: immunoSEQ multiplex PCR. The data show about 110,000 clones, approximately 85% seen once. These data are taken from a study of cytomegalovirus exposure and HLA in healthy donors. Study-wide background: The use of the same platform for the 120 validation repertoires and the roughly 700 first-cohort repertoires was reported by a later analysis. General study points: The CMV antigen specificity of three CMV-associated chains was confirmed through in vitro analysis. Researchers counted approximately 160 TCR beta chains as cytomegalovirus-associated.

Donors came from a validation cohort of some 110 subjects, distinct from the first 666-subject cohort. The chain combines TRBV4-1 with TRBJ1-1, with TRBD1 matching 8 bases. Sequences were obtained from PBMCs. The origin of this receptor is a young woman in good health and CMV-seronegative. Written as DNA, the CDR3 is TGCGCCAGCAGCCAACCCCGGACAGGGAGAGGGGCCATGAACACTGAAGCTTTCTTT. As protein: CASSQPRTGRGAMNTEAFF.